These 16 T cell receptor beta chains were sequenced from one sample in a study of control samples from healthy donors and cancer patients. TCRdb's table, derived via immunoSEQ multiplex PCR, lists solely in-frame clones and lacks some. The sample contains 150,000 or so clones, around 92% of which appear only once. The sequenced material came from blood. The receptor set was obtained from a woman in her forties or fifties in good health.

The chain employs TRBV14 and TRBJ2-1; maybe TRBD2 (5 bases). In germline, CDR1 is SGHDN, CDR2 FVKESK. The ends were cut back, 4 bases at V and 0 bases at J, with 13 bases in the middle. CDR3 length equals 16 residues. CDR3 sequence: CASSPPLGSSYNEQFF. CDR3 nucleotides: TGTGCCAGCAGCCCCCCGCTGGGGAGCTCCTACAATGAGCAGTTCTTC.

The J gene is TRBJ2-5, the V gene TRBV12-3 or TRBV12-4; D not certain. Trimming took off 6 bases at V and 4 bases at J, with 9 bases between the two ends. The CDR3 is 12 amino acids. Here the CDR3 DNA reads TGTGCCAGCAGCCCGTCACGAGAGACCCAGTACTTC. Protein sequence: CASSPSRETQYF.

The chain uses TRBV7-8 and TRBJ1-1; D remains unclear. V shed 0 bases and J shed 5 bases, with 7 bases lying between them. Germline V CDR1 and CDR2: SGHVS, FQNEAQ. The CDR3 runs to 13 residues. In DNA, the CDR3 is TGTGCCAGCAGCTTAGCCCAATGGACTGAAGCTTTCTTT. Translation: CASSLAQWTEAFF.

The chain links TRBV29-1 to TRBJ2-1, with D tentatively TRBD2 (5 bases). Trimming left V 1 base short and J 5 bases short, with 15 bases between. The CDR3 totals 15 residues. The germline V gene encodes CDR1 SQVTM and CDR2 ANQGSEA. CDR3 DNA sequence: TGCAGCGTTGAAGCGCTGGCTAGCCCTAACAATGAGCAGTTCTTC. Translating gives CSVEALASPNNEQFF.

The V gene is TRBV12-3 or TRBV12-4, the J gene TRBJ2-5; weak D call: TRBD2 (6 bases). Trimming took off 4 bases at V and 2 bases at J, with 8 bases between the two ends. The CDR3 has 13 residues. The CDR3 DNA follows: TGTGCCAGCAGTTGGCGGGGTCAAGAGACCCAGTACTTC. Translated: CASSWRGQETQYF.

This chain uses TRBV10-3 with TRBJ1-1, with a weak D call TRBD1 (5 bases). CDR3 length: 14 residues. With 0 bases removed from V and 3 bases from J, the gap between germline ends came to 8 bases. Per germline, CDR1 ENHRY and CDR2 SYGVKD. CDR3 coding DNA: TGTGCCATCAGTGAGTCCGGGGGAGACACTGAAGCTTTCTTT. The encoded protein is CAISESGGDTEAFF.

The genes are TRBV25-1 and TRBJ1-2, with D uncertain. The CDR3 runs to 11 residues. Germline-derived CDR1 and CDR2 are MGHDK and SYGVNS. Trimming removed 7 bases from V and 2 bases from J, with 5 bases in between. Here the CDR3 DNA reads TGTGCCAGCATGGCAAACTATGGCTACACCTTC. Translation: CASMANYGYTF.

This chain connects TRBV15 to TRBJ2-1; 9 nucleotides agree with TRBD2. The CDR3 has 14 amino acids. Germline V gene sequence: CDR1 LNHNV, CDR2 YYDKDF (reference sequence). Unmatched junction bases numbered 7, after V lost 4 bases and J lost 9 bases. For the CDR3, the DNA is TGTGCCACCAGCAAAAAAGGACTAGCGTTTGAGCAGTTCTTC. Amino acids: CATSKKGLAFEQFF.

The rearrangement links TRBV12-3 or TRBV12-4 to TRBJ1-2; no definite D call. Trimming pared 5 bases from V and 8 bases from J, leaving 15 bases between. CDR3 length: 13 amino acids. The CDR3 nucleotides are TGTGCCAGCAGTCCCTTCGGAGGGTCGGGCTACACCTTC. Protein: CASSPFGGSGYTF.

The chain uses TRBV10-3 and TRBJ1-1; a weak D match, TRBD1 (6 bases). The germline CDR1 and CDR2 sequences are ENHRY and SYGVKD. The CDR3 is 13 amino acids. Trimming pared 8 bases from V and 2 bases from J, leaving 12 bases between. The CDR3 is CAIRGGPNTEAFF. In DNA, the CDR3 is TGTGCCATCCGCGGGGGGCCTAACACTGAAGCTTTCTTT.

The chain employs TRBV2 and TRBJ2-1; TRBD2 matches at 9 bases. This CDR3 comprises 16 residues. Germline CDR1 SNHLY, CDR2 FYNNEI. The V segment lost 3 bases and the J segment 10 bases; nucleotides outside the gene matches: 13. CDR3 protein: CASSDPRRGGLGEQFF. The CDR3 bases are TGTGCCAGCAGTGACCCCCGGCGGGGGGGCCTAGGGGAGCAGTTCTTC. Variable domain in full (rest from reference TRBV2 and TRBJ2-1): EPEVTQTPSHQVTQMGQEVILRCVPISNHLYFYWYRQILGQKVEFLVSFYNNEISEKSEIFDDQFSVERPDGSNFTLKIRSTKLEDSAMYFCASSDPRRGGLGEQFFGPGTRLTVL.

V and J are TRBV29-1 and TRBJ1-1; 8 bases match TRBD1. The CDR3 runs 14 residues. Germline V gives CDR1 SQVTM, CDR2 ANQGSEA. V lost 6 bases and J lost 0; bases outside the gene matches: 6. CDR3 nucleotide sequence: TGCAGCGTGGCAGGGGGCGGAATGAACACTGAAGCTTTCTTT. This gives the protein CSVAGGGMNTEAFF.

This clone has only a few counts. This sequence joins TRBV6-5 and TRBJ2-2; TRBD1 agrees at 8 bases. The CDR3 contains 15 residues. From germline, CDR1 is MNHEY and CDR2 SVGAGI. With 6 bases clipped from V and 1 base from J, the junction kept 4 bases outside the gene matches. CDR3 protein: CASSRDRLNTGELFF. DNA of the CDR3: TGTGCCAGCAGCCGGGACAGGCTGAACACCGGGGAGCTGTTTTTT.

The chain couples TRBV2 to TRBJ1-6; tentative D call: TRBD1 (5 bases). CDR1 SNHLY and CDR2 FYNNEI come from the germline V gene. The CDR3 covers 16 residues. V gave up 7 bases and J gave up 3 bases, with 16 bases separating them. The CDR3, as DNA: TGTGCCAGCAAACCACAGGCTACTAACTATAATTCACCCCTCCACTTT. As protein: CASKPQATNYNSPLHF.

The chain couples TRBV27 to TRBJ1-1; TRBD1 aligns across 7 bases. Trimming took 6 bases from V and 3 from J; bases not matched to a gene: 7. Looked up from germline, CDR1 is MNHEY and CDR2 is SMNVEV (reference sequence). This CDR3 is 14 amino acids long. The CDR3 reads CASSSAGGYTEAFF. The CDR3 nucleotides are TGTGCCAGCAGCTCGGCAGGGGGTTACACTGAAGCTTTCTTT.

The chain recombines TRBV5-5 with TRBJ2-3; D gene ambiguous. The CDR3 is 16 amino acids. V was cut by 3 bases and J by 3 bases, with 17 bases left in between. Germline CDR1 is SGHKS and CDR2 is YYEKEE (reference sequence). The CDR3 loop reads CASSSHPGLITDTQYF. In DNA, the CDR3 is TGTGCCAGCAGCTCTCATCCCGGGTTGATTACAGATACGCAGTATTTT.